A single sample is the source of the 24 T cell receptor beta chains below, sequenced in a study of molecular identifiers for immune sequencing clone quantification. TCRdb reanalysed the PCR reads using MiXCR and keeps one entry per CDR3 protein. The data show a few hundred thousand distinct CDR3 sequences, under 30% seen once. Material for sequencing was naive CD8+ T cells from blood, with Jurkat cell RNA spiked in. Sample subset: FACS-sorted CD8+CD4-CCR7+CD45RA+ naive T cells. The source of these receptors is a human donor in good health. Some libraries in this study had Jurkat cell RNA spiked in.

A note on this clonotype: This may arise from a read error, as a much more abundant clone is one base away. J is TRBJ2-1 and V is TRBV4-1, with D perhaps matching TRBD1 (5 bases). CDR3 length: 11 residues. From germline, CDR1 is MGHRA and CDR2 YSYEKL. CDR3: CAGSKGDEQFF. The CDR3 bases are TGCGCCGGCAGTAAAGGGGATGAGCAGTTCTTC.

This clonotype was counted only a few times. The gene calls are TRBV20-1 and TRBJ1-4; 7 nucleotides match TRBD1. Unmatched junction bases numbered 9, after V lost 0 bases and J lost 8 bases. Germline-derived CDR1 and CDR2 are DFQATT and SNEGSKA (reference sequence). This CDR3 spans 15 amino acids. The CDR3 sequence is CSARDLAGGEEKLFF. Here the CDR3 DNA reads TGCAGTGCTAGAGATCTAGCAGGGGGTGAGGAAAAACTGTTTTTT.

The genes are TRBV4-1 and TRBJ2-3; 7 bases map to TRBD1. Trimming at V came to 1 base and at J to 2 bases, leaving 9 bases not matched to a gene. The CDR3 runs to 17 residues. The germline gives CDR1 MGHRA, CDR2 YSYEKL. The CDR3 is CASSQGEGDSYTDTQYF. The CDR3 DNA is TGCGCCAGCAGCCAAGGAGAGGGGGACAGCTACACAGATACGCAGTATTTT.

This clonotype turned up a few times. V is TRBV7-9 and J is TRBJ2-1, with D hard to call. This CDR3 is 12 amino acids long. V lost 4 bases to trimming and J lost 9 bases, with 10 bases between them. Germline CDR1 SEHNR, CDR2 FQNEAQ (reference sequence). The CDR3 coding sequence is TGTGCCAGCAGCTCAGTCTGGAGTGAGCAGTTCTTC. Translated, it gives CASSSVWSEQFF.

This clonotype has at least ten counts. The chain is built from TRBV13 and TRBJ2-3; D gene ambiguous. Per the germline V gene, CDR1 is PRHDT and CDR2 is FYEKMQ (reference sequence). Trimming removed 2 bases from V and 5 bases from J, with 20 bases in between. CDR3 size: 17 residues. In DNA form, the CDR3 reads TGTGCCAGCAGCTTAAGGCTGAGTGCATCCCCAGGAGATACGCAGTATTTT. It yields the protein CASSLRLSASPGDTQYF.

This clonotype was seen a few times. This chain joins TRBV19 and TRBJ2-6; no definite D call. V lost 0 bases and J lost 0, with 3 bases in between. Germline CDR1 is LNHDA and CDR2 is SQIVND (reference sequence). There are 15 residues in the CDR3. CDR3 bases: TGTGCCAGTAGTATAGATGGCTCTGGGGCCAACGTCCTGACTTTC. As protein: CASSIDGSGANVLTF.

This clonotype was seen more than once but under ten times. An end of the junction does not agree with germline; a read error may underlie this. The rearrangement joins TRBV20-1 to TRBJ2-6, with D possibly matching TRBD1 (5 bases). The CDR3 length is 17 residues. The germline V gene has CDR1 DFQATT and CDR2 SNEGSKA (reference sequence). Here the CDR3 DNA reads TGCAGTGCAGATTTTGGACATACGAGCTCTGGGGCCATCGTCCTGACTTTC. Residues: CSADFGHTSSGAIVLTF.

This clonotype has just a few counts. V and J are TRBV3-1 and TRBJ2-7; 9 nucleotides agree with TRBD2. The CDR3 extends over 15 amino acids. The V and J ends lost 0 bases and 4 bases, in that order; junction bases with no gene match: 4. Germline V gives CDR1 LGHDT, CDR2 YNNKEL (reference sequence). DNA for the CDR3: TGTGCCAGCAGCCAAGACAGCGGGAGGAGGTACGAGCAGTACTTC. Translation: CASSQDSGRRYEQYF.

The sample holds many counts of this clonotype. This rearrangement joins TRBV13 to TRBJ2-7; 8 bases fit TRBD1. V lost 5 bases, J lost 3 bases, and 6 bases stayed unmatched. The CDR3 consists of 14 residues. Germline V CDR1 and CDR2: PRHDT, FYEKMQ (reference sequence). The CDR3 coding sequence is TGTGCCAGCAGCCCGGGACAGGAAAACTACGAGCAGTACTTC. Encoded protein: CASSPGQENYEQYF.

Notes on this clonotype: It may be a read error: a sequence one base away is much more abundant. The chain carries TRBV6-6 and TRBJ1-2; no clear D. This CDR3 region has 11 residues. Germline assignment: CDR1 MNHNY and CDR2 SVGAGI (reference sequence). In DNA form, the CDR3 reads TGTGCCAGCTGTTACAGCTATGGCTACACCTTC. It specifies CASCYSYGYTF.

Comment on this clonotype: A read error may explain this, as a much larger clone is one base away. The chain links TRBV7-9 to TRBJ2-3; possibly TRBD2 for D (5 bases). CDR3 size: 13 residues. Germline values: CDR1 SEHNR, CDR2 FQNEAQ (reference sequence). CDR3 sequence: CTSSSDWTDTQYF. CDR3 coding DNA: TGTACCAGCAGTTCGGACTGGACAGATACGCAGTATTTT.

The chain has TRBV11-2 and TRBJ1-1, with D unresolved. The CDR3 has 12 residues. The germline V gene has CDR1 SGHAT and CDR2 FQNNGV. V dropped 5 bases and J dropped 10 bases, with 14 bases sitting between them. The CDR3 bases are TGTGCCAGCAGCGCCTTGCAATTTGGAGCTTTCTTT. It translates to CASSALQFGAFF.

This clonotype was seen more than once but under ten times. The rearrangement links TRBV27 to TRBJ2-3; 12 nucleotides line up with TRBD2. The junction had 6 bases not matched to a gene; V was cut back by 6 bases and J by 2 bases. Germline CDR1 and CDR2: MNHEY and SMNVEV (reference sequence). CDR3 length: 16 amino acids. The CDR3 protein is CASRGTSGLNTDTQYF. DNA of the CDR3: TGTGCCAGCAGGGGGACTAGCGGGCTAAACACAGATACGCAGTATTTT.

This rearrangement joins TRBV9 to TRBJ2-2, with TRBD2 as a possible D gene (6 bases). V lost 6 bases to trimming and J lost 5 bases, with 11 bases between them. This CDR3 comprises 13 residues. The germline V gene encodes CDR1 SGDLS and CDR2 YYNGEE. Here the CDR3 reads CASTPGDTGELFF. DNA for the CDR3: TGTGCCAGCACCCCGGGGGATACCGGGGAGCTGTTTTTT.

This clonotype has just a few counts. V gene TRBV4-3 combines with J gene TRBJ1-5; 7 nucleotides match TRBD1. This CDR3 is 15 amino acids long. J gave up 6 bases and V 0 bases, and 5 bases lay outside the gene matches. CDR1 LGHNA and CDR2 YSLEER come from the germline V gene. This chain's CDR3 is CASSQDRAGGQPQHF. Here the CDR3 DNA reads TGCGCCAGCAGCCAAGATCGGGCAGGGGGTCAGCCCCAGCATTTT.

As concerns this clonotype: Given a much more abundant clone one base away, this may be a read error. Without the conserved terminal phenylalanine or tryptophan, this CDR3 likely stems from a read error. The CDR3 reads CASSPDRTASTDTQYL. The CDR3 DNA reads TGTGCCAGCAGCCCCGATCGAACGGCTAGCACAGATACGCAGTATCTT. V and J are TRBV13 and TRBJ2-3; D not resolved. Germline V lookup: CDR1 PRHDT, CDR2 FYEKMQ (reference sequence). There are 16 residues in the CDR3. The V end was cut by 5 bases, the J end by 0 bases, with 15 bases between.

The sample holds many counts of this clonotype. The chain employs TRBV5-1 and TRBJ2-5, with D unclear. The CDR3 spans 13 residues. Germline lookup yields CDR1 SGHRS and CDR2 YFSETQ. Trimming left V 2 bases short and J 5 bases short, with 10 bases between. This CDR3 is CASSFGVAETQYF. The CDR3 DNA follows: TGCGCCAGCAGCTTTGGGGTAGCCGAGACCCAGTACTTC.

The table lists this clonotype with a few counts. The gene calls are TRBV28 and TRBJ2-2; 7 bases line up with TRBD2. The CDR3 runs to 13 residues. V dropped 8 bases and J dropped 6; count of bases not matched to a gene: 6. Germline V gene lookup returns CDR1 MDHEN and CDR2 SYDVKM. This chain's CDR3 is CASGSGTSGELFF. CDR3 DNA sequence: TGTGCCAGCGGGAGCGGGACGTCCGGGGAGCTGTTTTTT.

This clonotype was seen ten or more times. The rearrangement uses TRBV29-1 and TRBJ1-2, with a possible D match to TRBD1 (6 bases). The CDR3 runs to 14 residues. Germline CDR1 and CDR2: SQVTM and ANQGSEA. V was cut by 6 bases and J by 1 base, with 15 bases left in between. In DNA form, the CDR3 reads TGCAGCGTGAAAACTACAGGGTTTAACTATGGCTACACCTTC. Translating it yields CSVKTTGFNYGYTF.

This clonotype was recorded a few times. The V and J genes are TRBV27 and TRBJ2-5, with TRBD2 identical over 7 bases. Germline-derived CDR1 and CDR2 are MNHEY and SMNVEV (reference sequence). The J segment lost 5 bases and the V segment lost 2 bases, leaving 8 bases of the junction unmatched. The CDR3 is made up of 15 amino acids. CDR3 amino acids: CASSLSTSARETQYF. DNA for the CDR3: TGTGCCAGCAGTTTAAGTACTAGCGCAAGGGAGACCCAGTACTTC.

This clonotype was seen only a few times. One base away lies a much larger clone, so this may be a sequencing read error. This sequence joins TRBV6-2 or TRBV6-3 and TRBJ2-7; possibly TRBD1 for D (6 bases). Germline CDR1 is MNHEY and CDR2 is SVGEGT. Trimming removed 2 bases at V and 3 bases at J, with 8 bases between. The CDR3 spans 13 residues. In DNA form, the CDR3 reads TGTGCCAGCAGTTACCACAGGGACTACGAGCAGTACTTC. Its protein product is CASSYHRDYEQYF.

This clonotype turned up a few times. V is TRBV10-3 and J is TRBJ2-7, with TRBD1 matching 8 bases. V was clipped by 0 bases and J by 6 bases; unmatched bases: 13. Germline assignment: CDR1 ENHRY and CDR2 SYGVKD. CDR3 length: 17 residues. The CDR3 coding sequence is TGTGCCATCAGTGAGTCGGCTGGTGGGCAGGGGGCGGTCGAGCAGTACTTC. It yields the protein CAISESAGGQGAVEQYF.

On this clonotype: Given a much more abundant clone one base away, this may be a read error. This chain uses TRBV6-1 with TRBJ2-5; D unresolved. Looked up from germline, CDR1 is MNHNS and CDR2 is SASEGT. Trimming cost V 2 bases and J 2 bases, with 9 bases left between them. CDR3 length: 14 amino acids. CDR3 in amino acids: CASSEWVTQETQYF. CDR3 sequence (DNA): TGTGCCAGCAGTGAATGGGTCACTCAAGAGACCCAGTACTTC.

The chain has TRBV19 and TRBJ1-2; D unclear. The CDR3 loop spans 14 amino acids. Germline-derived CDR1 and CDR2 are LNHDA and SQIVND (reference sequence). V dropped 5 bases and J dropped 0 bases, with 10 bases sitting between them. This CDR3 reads CASSRRDTNYGYTF. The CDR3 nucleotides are TGTGCCAGTAGTCGGAGAGATACTAACTATGGCTACACCTTC. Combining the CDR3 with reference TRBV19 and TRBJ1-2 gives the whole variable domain DGGITQSPKYLFRKEGQNVTLSCEQNLNHDAMYWYRQDPGQGLRLIYYSQIVNDFQKGDIAEGYSVSREKKESFPLTVTSAQKNPTAFYLCASSRRDTNYGYTFGSGTRLTVV.